Below are 24 T cell receptor beta chains sequenced from a single sample in a study of T cell responses to AZD1222 COVID-19 vaccine (dated by TCRdb to about 2021). The library was built by means of the immunoSEQ multiplex PCR assay. Here the immuneACCESS table is served through TCRdb, limited to in-frame sequences with V and J called. Missing clones are a known gap in these copies; in checked studies unresolved V genes cover under half, and the rest lacks a known reason. This sample comprises 150,000 to 200,000 clones, roughly 94% of them detected only once. Approximately 5.5% of the sample goes to the ten largest clones. What the time point label conveys for this sample: about 28 days (+/-7) after the second vaccine dose. The sequencing used peripheral blood, collected 28 days after the second AZD1222 dose. The receptors originated from an adult who received the AZD1222 COVID-19 vaccine.

The J gene is TRBJ2-1, the V gene TRBV21-1; whether TRBD2, the table's D call, matches the DNA was not checked. TRBV21-1 is assigned pseudogene status. The CDR3 contains 11 residues. This chain's CDR3 is CANLLVNEQFF. Here the CDR3 DNA reads TGTGCCAACTTACTGGTAAATGAGCAGTTCTTC.

The genes are TRBV5-6 and TRBJ1-3; D is possibly TRBD1 (5 bases). The CDR3 covers 15 residues. CDR1 and CDR2 (germline): SGHDT, YYEEEE. Between the trimmed V and J ends, which lost 2 bases and 0 bases, there was a span of 9 bases. In DNA form, the CDR3 reads TGTGCCAGCAGCTTTTGGACAAACTCTGGAAACACCATATATTTT. This sequence encodes CASSFWTNSGNTIYF.

This chain uses TRBV6-5 with TRBJ1-1; D is unclear. This CDR3 has 13 amino acids. The ends were cut back, 10 bases at V and 2 bases at J, with 14 bases in the middle. Germline values: CDR1 MNHEY, CDR2 SVGAGI. Here the CDR3 reads CATLYQHNTEAFF. CDR3 DNA sequence: TGTGCCACCCTATATCAGCATAACACTGAAGCTTTCTTT.

The chain joins TRBV6-2 or TRBV6-3 to TRBJ2-7; D remains ambiguous. This CDR3 is built from 16 residues. The germline gives CDR1 MNHEY, CDR2 SVGEGT. The V end was cut by 5 bases, the J end by 2 bases, with 19 bases between. This CDR3 reads CASSRALGIPAYEQYF. CDR3 DNA sequence: TGTGCCAGCAGTCGCGCACTGGGGATTCCAGCCTACGAGCAGTACTTC.

The CDR3 DNA sequence: TGTGCCAGCAGTTTACTTAGCGGGCCTGCCTACGAGCAGTACTTC. Protein product: CASSLLSGPAYEQYF. The chain carries TRBV28 and TRBJ2-7, with 7 bases identical to TRBD2. Germline trimming cut 2 bases from V and 2 bases from J; bases unmatched to any gene: 6. Germline CDR1 and CDR2: MDHEN and SYDVKM. The CDR3 is 15 amino acids.

This clone came up a few times. This chain links TRBV7-2 with TRBJ2-7; 7 bases match TRBD2. The V and J ends lost 1 base and 1 base, in that order; junction bases with no gene match: 4. Germline V gene data show CDR1 as SGHTA and CDR2 as FQGNSA. The CDR3 has 15 amino acids. Here the CDR3 reads CASSLVASGSYEQYF. The CDR3, as DNA: TGTGCCAGCAGCTTAGTCGCTAGCGGATCCTACGAGCAGTACTTC.

V usage is TRBV18 and J usage is TRBJ2-3; TRBD2 agrees at 9 bases. From germline, CDR1 is KGHSH and CDR2 LQKENI. CDR3 length: 15 residues. The V gene end was trimmed by 0 bases and the J gene end by 4 bases; junction bases not matched to a gene: 2. As DNA, the CDR3 is TGTGCCAGCTCACCACCAAGCGGGAGGCCAGATACGCAGTATTTT. Encoded protein: CASSPPSGRPDTQYF.

The CDR3 loop is CASRGGGSGNTIYF. CDR3 bases: TGTGCCAGCAGGGGCGGAGGGTCTGGAAACACCATATATTTT. The chain recombines TRBV3-1 (or the pseudogene TRBV3-2) with TRBJ1-3; D not resolved. Per germline, CDR1 LGHDT and CDR2 YNNKEL (reference sequence). Trimming took 6 bases from V and 1 from J, leaving 10 bases between them. The CDR3 is 14 amino acids.

V gene TRBV6-6 combines with J gene TRBJ1-5; D remains ambiguous. V was trimmed by 5 bases and J by 7 bases, leaving 15 bases between them. Germline lookup yields CDR1 MNHNY and CDR2 SVGAGI (reference sequence). The CDR3 has 14 residues. In DNA, the CDR3 is TGTGCCAGCAGTAGCCAGGCCTCGGGGCAGCCCCAGCATTTT. Translation gives CASSSQASGQPQHF.

V is TRBV28 and J is TRBJ2-7; D remains unclear. The germline gives CDR1 MDHEN, CDR2 SYDVKM. Trimming took 3 bases from V and 1 from J, leaving 4 bases between them. The CDR3 runs 12 residues. The CDR3 loop reads CASSFGSYEQYF. Written as DNA, the CDR3 is TGTGCCAGCAGTTTCGGGTCCTACGAGCAGTACTTC.

V is TRBV28 and J is TRBJ1-5, with a weak D call TRBD1 (6 bases). CDR1 is MDHEN and CDR2 is SYDVKM in the germline V gene. V lost 8 bases to trimming and J lost 11 bases, with 16 bases between them. The CDR3 length is 12 residues. The CDR3 region is CASVRGASAQHF. CDR3 DNA: TGTGCCAGCGTGAGGGGGGCGTCAGCCCAGCATTTT.

V gene TRBV29-1 combines with J gene TRBJ2-1, with 9 bases that match TRBD2. Unmatched junction bases numbered 11, after V lost 2 bases and J lost 3 bases. This CDR3 contains 17 residues. Germline V CDR1 and CDR2: SQVTM, ANQGSEA. DNA of the CDR3: TGCAGCGTTGAAATCGGCGGGAGGGAAGGAGTCTACAATGAGCAGTTCTTC. It codes for CSVEIGGREGVYNEQFF.

The rearrangement links TRBV7-2 to TRBJ1-3; maybe TRBD1 (6 bases). The CDR3 runs 15 residues. Trimming stripped 5 bases from V and 1 base from J, with 12 bases between. CDR1 is SGHTA and CDR2 is FQGNSA in the germline V gene. The CDR3 coding sequence is TGTGCCAGCAGCACTACAGGGCAATCTGGAAACACCATATATTTT. Protein sequence: CASSTTGQSGNTIYF.

This clone occurred once. The V and J genes are TRBV28 and TRBJ2-7; TRBD2 matches at 10 bases. Germline CDR1 and CDR2: MDHEN and SYDVKM. Trimming removed 7 bases from V and 2 bases from J; junction bases left unmatched: 8. This CDR3 contains 15 residues. The CDR3 region is CASTLGLAKPYEQYF. DNA for the CDR3: TGTGCCAGCACCCTGGGACTAGCGAAACCCTACGAGCAGTACTTC.

The genes are TRBV5-1 and TRBJ1-2; possible D gene TRBD1, 5 bases. Germline assignment: CDR1 SGHRS and CDR2 YFSETQ. CDR3 length equals 15 residues. V lost 1 base, J lost 2 bases, and 12 bases lay in between. This CDR3 reads CASSLFPGPNYGYTF. In DNA, the CDR3 is TGCGCCAGCAGCTTGTTCCCGGGACCCAACTATGGCTACACCTTC.

The V and J genes are TRBV7-8 and TRBJ2-1, with D possibly matching TRBD2 (6 bases). Germline assignment: CDR1 SGHVS and CDR2 FQNEAQ. Between the trimmed V and J ends, which lost 3 bases and 4 bases, there was a span of 10 bases. The CDR3 consists of 14 residues. The CDR3 region has the DNA TGTGCCAGCAGCTTGGCTAGCGAGTACAATGAGCAGTTCTTC. Its translation: CASSLASEYNEQFF.

CDR3 sequence: CASSQGGAKTEAFF. The CDR3 DNA follows: TGTGCCAGCAGCCAAGGAGGGGCTAAGACTGAAGCTTTCTTT. The rearrangement uses TRBV4-2 and TRBJ1-1; tentatively, D is TRBD1 (5 bases). Looked up from germline, CDR1 is LGHNA and CDR2 is YNFKEQ. This CDR3 spans 14 amino acids. V gave up 1 base and J gave up 5 bases, with 11 bases separating them.

V usage is TRBV29-1 and J usage is TRBJ2-7; TRBD2 might be the D (6 bases). V dropped 7 bases and J dropped 7 bases, with 26 bases sitting between them. Germline lookup yields CDR1 SQVTM and CDR2 ANQGSEA. The CDR3 runs 15 residues. The CDR3 is CSARLKSRGGGEQYF. CDR3 nucleotides: TGCAGCGCTCGATTAAAATCTAGAGGTGGGGGGGAGCAGTACTTC.

Only one count was recorded for this clone. V is TRBV7-9 and J is TRBJ1-2; 9 nucleotides match TRBD1. Germline CDR1 SEHNR, CDR2 FQNEAQ (reference sequence). CDR3 length: 14 amino acids. After removal of 1 base from V and 8 bases from J, the junction contained 5 bases not matched to a gene. CDR3 DNA sequence: TGTGCCAGCAGCTTAGGGGACAGGGTGGGCGGCTACACCTTC. Protein product: CASSLGDRVGGYTF.

J is TRBJ1-2 and V is TRBV28; 10 bases are a match to TRBD1. Germline values: CDR1 MDHEN, CDR2 SYDVKM. The V and J ends lost 4 bases and 2 bases, in that order; junction bases with no gene match: 7. The CDR3 runs 16 residues. This CDR3 reads CASSSYGQGENYGYTF. In nucleotides, the CDR3 is TGTGCCAGCAGTTCTTACGGACAGGGGGAAAACTATGGCTACACCTTC.

The CDR3 reads CASSQLSSGNNEQFF. CDR3 coding DNA: TGTGCCAGCAGCCAACTATCCAGCGGAAACAATGAGCAGTTCTTC. The rearrangement uses TRBV3-1 (or the pseudogene TRBV3-2) and TRBJ2-1; possibly TRBD2 for D (5 bases). V was trimmed by 2 bases and J by 5 bases, leaving 13 bases between them. The CDR3 is 15 amino acids. Germline loops: CDR1 LGHDT, CDR2 YNNKEL (reference sequence).

The rearrangement joins TRBV28 to TRBJ1-1, with 9 bases that match TRBD1. Germline V gene lookup returns CDR1 MDHEN and CDR2 SYDVKM. Trimming at V came to 5 bases and at J to 4 bases, leaving 8 bases not matched to a gene. This CDR3 spans 15 amino acids. Here the CDR3 reads CASSPGDREATEAFF. DNA for the CDR3: TGTGCCAGCAGTCCGGGGGACAGGGAGGCCACTGAAGCTTTCTTT.

The chain uses TRBV30 and TRBJ2-7; the match to TRBD2 covers 14 bases. Germline lookup yields CDR1 GTSNPN and CDR2 SVGIG (reference sequence). The CDR3 consists of 13 residues. V dropped 7 bases and J dropped 4; count of bases not matched to a gene: 3. CDR3 DNA sequence: TGTGCCTCCGGGACTAGCGGGAGATACGAGCAGTACTTC. This sequence encodes CASGTSGRYEQYF.

J is TRBJ2-1 and V is TRBV6-5; 13 bases agree with TRBD2. From germline, CDR1 is MNHEY and CDR2 SVGAGI. Germline trimming cut 8 bases from V and 7 bases from J; bases unmatched to any gene: 8. The CDR3 extends over 15 amino acids. CDR3 region: CASEAGTSGTNEQFF. CDR3 nucleotides: TGTGCCAGCGAGGCGGGGACTAGCGGGACGAATGAGCAGTTCTTC.